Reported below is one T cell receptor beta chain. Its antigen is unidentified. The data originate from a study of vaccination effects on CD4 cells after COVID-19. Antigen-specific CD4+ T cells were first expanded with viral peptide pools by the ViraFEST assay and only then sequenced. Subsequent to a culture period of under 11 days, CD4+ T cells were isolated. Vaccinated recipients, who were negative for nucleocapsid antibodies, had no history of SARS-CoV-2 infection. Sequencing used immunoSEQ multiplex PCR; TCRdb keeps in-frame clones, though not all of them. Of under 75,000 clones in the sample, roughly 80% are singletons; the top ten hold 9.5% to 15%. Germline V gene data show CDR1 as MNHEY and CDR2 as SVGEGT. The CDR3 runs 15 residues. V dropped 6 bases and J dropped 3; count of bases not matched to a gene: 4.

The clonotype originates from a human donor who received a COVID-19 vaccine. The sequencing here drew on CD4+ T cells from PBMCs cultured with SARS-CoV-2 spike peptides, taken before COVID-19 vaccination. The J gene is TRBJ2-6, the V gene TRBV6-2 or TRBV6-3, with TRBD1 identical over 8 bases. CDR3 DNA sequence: TGTGCCAGCAGCCTCACAGGGGGTGGGGCCAACGTCCTGACTTTC. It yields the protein CASSLTGGGANVLTF.